This is a list of T cell receptor beta chains from one sample in a study of blood T cell repertoires in COVID-19. The repertoire was sequenced with immunoSEQ multiplex PCR; TCRdb's copy has only in-frame clones and lacks some. Here the sample spans approximately 340,000 clones, roughly 89% being singletons. Material for sequencing was peripheral blood. These receptors were collected from a man between 25 and 39 years old with COVID-19, enrolled during active disease. CDR3s include the opening cysteine and the closing phenylalanine or tryptophan. A D gene is named only where the DNA matches it firmly. Clone size appears in some rows only: once, few, many, or a class for an expanded clone.

clone size	V gene	J gene	D gene	CDR3 protein	CDR3 DNA
-	TRBV7-2	TRBJ2-7	TRBD1	CASSSQTGGLREQYF	TGTGCCAGCAGCTCACAGACAGGGGGCTTGAGGGAGCAGTACTTC
-	TRBV5-4	TRBJ2-7	TRBD2	CASTSSLTSDEQYF	TGTGCCAGCACCTCCAGCCTGACTAGCGACGAGCAGTACTTC
-	TRBV7-8	TRBJ2-1	TRBD2	CASSLGFAAGGTFYNEQFF	TGTGCCAGCAGCTTAGGGTTCGCAGCGGGGGGGACCTTCTACAATGAGCAGTTCTTC
-	TRBV12-5	TRBJ1-5	-	CASGIQGYQPQHF	TGTGCTAGTGGCATACAGGGTTATCAGCCCCAGCATTTT
-	TRBV19	TRBJ1-1	-	CASSIGYRRANTEAFF	TGTGCCAGTAGTATAGGATACCGCAGGGCGAACACTGAAGCTTTCTTT
once	TRBV19	TRBJ1-1	-	CASRPRPRADTEAFF	TGTGCCAGTAGACCCCGACCGAGGGCGGACACTGAAGCTTTCTTT
-	TRBV5-1	TRBJ2-1	TRBD2	CASSLAPDYLAGVAYNEQFF	TGCGCCAGCAGCTTGGCGCCGGACTATCTAGCGGGGGTCGCCTACAATGAGCAGTTCTTC
-	TRBV14	TRBJ1-2	-	CASSFQGLGYTF	TGTGCCAGCAGCTTTCAGGGGCTCGGCTACACCTTC
-	TRBV6-8	TRBJ2-7	TRBD2	CARTEPGLAGVIYEQYF	TGTGCCAGAACTGAGCCGGGACTAGCGGGAGTAATTTACGAGCAGTACTTC
-	TRBV30	TRBJ1-2	-	CAWSGGWLHTF	TGTGCCTGGAGTGGAGGGTGGCTCCACACCTTC
-	TRBV19	TRBJ2-7	-	CASTPPGLHYEQYF	TGTGCCAGTACTCCCCCGGGATTACACTACGAGCAGTACTTC
once	TRBV12-3/TRBV12-4	TRBJ1-1	-	CASSPTEEAFF	TGTGCCAGCAGTCCGACAGAAGAAGCTTTCTTT
-	TRBV6-5	TRBJ2-3	-	CASSYLGGLDTQYF	TGTGCCAGCAGTTACCTGGGGGGATTAGATACGCAGTATTTT
-	TRBV15	TRBJ2-7	TRBD2	CATSRGTSGSYEQYF	TGTGCCACATCCAGAGGGACTAGCGGGTCCTACGAGCAGTACTTC
-	TRBV15	TRBJ1-6	-	CATSRPRSYNSPLHF	TGTGCCACCAGCAGACCGCGCTCCTATAATTCACCCCTCCACTTT
-	TRBV7-9	TRBJ2-7	TRBD2	CASSRSGLRSYEQYF	TGTGCCAGCAGCCGTAGCGGGCTCCGATCCTACGAGCAGTACTTC
once	TRBV18	TRBJ2-7	TRBD1	CASSPRDRSYEQYF	TGTGCCAGCTCACCGCGGGACAGGTCCTACGAGCAGTACTTC
-	TRBV7-2	TRBJ2-1	TRBD2	CASSLAGLAGYNEQFF	TGTGCCAGCAGCTTAGCGGGACTAGCGGGGTACAATGAGCAGTTCTTC
-	TRBV20-1	TRBJ1-4	-	CSASIGGSGGEKLFF	TGCAGTGCTAGTATTGGGGGGAGTGGTGGTGAAAAACTGTTTTTT
-	TRBV4-3	TRBJ1-3	TRBD1	CASSQGTGRSGNTIYF	TGCGCCAGCAGCCAAGGGACAGGGCGCTCTGGAAACACCATATATTTT
-	TRBV7-3	TRBJ2-2	-	CASSLNPASAGELFF	TGTGCCAGCAGCTTAAACCCGGCTAGCGCCGGGGAGCTGTTTTTT
-	TRBV10-3	TRBJ2-7	-	CAISADYEQYF	TGTGCCATCAGTGCAGACTACGAGCAGTACTTC
-	TRBV4-3	TRBJ1-6	TRBD1	CASSQAGTGVYSSYNSPLHF	TGCGCCAGCAGCCAGGCCGGGACAGGGGTATATAGCTCCTATAATTCACCCCTCCACTTT
once	TRBV12-5	TRBJ1-1	-	CASARGENTEAFF	TGTGCTAGTGCCCGGGGGGAGAACACTGAAGCTTTCTTT
-	TRBV6-5	TRBJ2-1	TRBD2	CASSYSSSGAYNEQFF	TGTGCCAGCAGTTACTCGAGCAGCGGGGCCTACAATGAGCAGTTCTTC
once	TRBV11-1	TRBJ2-7	TRBD1	CASSLRGQGFYEQYF	TGTGCCAGCAGCTTAAGGGGACAGGGGTTCTACGAGCAGTACTTC
-	TRBV6-1	TRBJ2-3	-	CASSEGGGLDTQYF	TGTGCCAGCAGTGAGGGGGGAGGTCTCGATACGCAGTATTTT
-	TRBV25-1	TRBJ2-5	TRBD1	CASSERQGRETQYF	TGTGCCAGCAGTGAGAGACAGGGACGAGAGACCCAGTACTTC
-	TRBV7-3	TRBJ2-5	-	CASSSQGSETQYF	TGTGCCAGCAGCTCACAGGGCTCTGAGACCCAGTACTTC
-	TRBV24-1	TRBJ2-3	-	CATSGSSRGTDTQYF	TGTGCCACCAGTGGAAGCTCCCGTGGCACAGATACGCAGTATTTT
-	TRBV24-1	TRBJ2-1	TRBD2	CATSDLGLAAGEQFF	TGTGCCACCAGTGATTTAGGACTAGCGGCGGGTGAGCAGTTCTTC
-	TRBV6-5	TRBJ2-2	-	CASSYYVIGELFF	TGTGCCAGCAGTTACTATGTTATCGGGGAGCTGTTTTTT